This TCR beta chain was profiled in a study of PD-L1 blockade in urothelial cancer (dated by TCRdb to 2016 to 2017). Regarding the research as a whole: Every patient began therapy in the mid-2010s and was given atezolizumab 1,200 mg intravenously every 3 weeks. Durable clinical benefit was achieved by nine patients but not by the remaining 20. Durable clinical benefit was defined as a progression-free survival longer than 6 months, and TCR features were additionally tested against progression-free survival and overall survival. Pretreatment tumor samples, along with matched peripheral blood serially collected before and after atezolizumab treatment, were subjected to TCR sequencing. Patients had an ECOG performance status of 0 or 1 and had received between 0 and 3 prior chemotherapy regimens. Blood samples gave median yields of around 140,000 T cells and tens of thousands of unique TCRs, along with a median clonality of around 0.08. In the same patients, pretreatment tumors underwent whole exome sequencing and RNA sequencing in addition to TCR sequencing. About 90% of the 29 patients were males with bladder-origin urothelial cancer, and about 65% of the roughly 30 reported a prior smoking history. Blood samples were analyzed at two time points: 3 weeks after treatment start (second dose) and 6 weeks after treatment start. An exploratory multi-omic analysis was conducted of the somatic, immune and clinical correlates of response to PD-L1 blockade with atezolizumab in urothelial cancer. Pretreatment blood TCR-seq was available for fewer than 30 patients, at least one posttreatment blood collection was obtained for some 25 patients, and tumor TCR-seq was available for some 25 patients.

General study outcomes and caveats: Among patients with durable benefit, tumor-associated TCR clones showed greater expansion in peripheral blood 3 weeks after treatment started (n = 22, p = 0.022). Improved progression-free and overall survival was associated with having pretreatment peripheral blood TCR clonality below the median. Because the sample size was small (n ≈ 28) and many of the analyses were exploratory, the results are meant to be hypothesis-generating.

Each PCR received spiked-in synthetic TCR analog templates so that absolute template abundance could be estimated from read counts. TCRbeta CDR3 regions were amplified from genomic DNA with bias-controlled V and J gene primers using the immunoSEQ assay. Sequencing of rearranged TCRbeta segments was done at approximately 20X coverage. Turning to the authors' computational methods: Sequencing errors were corrected by clustering and CDR3s were annotated against IMGT to assign V, D and J genes. Out-of-frame and stop-codon sequences were excluded, and only productive TCRbeta rearrangements were used in downstream analyses. Clonality was computed as one minus Shannon entropy normalized by the log of the number of unique productive sequences. Fisher's exact test with Benjamini-Hochberg correction, using a cutoff of adjusted p below 0.01, was how clones that differed between time points or between blood and tumor were identified. TCRdb mirrors the immuneACCESS table, restricted to in-frame sequences. Some clones are absent from its copies; in checked studies, under half trace to an unresolved V gene, and the reason for the others is unknown. V and J calls and clone size are copied from that table; D and trimming were computed from the DNA. The sample profile shows approximately 38,000 clones; 65% to 90% of them were found once. The ten largest clones add up to roughly 24% of the sample.

Trimming removed 5 bases from V and 6 bases from J; the gene matches leave 14 bases unexplained. From cysteine to phenylalanine, the CDR3 is 16 amino acids long. Here the CDR3 DNA is all that survives: 48 bases in frame from base 1. CDR1 and CDR2 were assigned from the germline V gene as SGHTA and FQGNSA. Taken with the paper, the label for time point translates to: peripheral blood 6 weeks after treatment start. A total of some 30 patients with locally advanced or metastatic urothelial carcinoma, treated at Memorial Sloan Kettering on a trial protocol, made up the cohort. Peripheral blood mononuclear cells were collected pretreatment and during treatment, with between 1 and 8 total time points per patient. The Qiagen DNeasy Blood extraction kit was used to purify genomic DNA from total PBMCs and tumor samples. PBMCs were collected pretreatment and during treatment, and were isolated and stored as previously described.

A word on this clone: No cognate antigen has been identified for it. Within one base of it there is no much larger clone, and no base qualities were kept.

This sequence was found in a man in his sixties with urothelial cancer. Sequenced here: PBMCs, sampled around atezolizumab (anti-PD-L1) treatment. The rearranged chain carries TRBV7-2 and TRBJ2-5, and TRBD2 aligns with 8 junction nucleotides. The nucleotides read TGTGCCAGCAGCCCGGGACTAGGAGTCTTTTTGAAGACCCAGTACTTC. This gives the protein CASSPGLGVFLKTQYF.